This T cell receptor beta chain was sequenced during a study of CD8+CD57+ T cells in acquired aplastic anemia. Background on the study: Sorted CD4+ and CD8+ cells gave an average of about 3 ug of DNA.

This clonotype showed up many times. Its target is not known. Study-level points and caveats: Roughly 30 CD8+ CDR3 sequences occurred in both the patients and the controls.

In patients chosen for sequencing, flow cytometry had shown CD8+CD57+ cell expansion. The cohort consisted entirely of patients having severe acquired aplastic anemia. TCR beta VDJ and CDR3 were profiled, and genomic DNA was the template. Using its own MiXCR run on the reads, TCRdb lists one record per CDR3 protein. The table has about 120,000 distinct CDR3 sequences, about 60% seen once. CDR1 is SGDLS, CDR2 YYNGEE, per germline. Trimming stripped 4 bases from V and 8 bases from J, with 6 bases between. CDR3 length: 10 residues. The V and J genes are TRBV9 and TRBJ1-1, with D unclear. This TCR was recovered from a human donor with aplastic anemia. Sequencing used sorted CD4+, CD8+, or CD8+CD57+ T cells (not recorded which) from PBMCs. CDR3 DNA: TGTGCCAGCAGCCCCATGGAAGCTTTCTTT. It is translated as CASSPMEAFF.